Below, 27 T cell receptor beta chains from the same sample are listed, as sequenced in a study of T cells after yellow fever vaccination. TCRdb fed the 5' RACE reads into MiXCR, producing one record per CDR3 protein. The table lists around 350,000 distinct CDR3 sequences, roughly 6.2% of them singletons. The sample in question was PBMCs, obtained 5 days after the yellow fever booster vaccination. These TCRs come from a man between 25 and 39 years old who received the YFV17D yellow fever vaccine.

This rearrangement joins TRBV12-3 or TRBV12-4 to TRBJ1-6, with a possible D match to TRBD1 (6 bases). This CDR3 spans 13 amino acids. V was pared by 6 bases and J by 9 bases, with 12 bases between. The CDR3 sequence: CASRGGMGSPLHF. The CDR3 bases are TGTGCCAGCAGAGGGGGAATGGGTTCACCCCTCCACTTT.

This clonotype showed up many times. V usage is TRBV3-1 and J usage is TRBJ1-1; 7 nucleotides match TRBD1. Germline V gene data show CDR1 as LGHDT and CDR2 as YNNKEL (reference sequence). CDR3 length: 14 amino acids. Trimming took 3 bases from V and 0 from J; bases not matched to a gene: 1. The DNA of the CDR3 is TGTGCCAGCAGCCAGACAGGGATGAACACTGAAGCTTTCTTT. This codes for CASSQTGMNTEAFF. Full variable domain (missing parts from reference TRBV3-1 and TRBJ1-1): DTAVSQTPKYLVTQMGNDKSIKCEQNLGHDTMYWYKQDSKKFLKIMFSYNNKELIINETVPNRFSPKSPDKAHLNLHINSLELGDSAVYFCASSQTGMNTEAFFGQGTRLTVV.

This clonotype was recorded at least ten times. The chain joins TRBV12-3 or TRBV12-4 to TRBJ2-1; TRBD2 aligns across 12 bases. Trimming removed 6 bases from V and 4 bases from J; junction bases left unmatched: 10. The CDR3 consists of 17 residues. The CDR3 DNA is TGTGCCAGCAGCCCCGTGGCTAGCGGGAGGGGATACAATGAGCAGTTCTTC. This translates into CASSPVASGRGYNEQFF.

This clonotype came up a few times. This sequence joins TRBV5-4 and TRBJ1-3, with D unclear. Germline CDR1 reads SGHNT; CDR2 reads YYREEE (reference sequence). V was trimmed by 4 bases and J by 0 bases, leaving 8 bases between them. The CDR3 totals 14 residues. CDR3 DNA: TGTGCCAGCAGCGATCAGAGCTCTGGAAACACCATATATTTT. Translating gives CASSDQSSGNTIYF.

A few counts support this clonotype. This chain joins TRBV12-3 or TRBV12-4 and TRBJ2-5; maybe TRBD2 (5 bases). V was clipped by 6 bases and J by 7 bases, with 18 bases between them. CDR3 length equals 14 residues. CDR3 nucleotide sequence: TGTGCCAGCAGACTTGAGCGGTCTGTGGGGACCCAGTACTTC. Translating it yields CASRLERSVGTQYF.

The chain is built from TRBV20-1 and TRBJ1-6; 10 positions agree with TRBD1. CDR3 length equals 17 residues. Germline V gene sequence: CDR1 DFQATT, CDR2 SNEGSKA (reference sequence). V lost 6 bases to trimming and J lost 0 bases; unmatched junction nucleotides: 8. CDR3 sequence (DNA): TGCAGTGCCCCGAGTCGGACAGGGGGCTCCTATAATTCACCCCTCCACTTT. It is translated as CSAPSRTGGSYNSPLHF.

This clonotype was picked up many times. The V call is TRBV20-1, the J call TRBJ2-1; the D gene could be TRBD1 or TRBD2 (7 bases each). Germline lookup yields CDR1 DFQATT and CDR2 SNEGSKA (reference sequence). The CDR3 extends over 15 amino acids. Trimming took off 0 bases at V and 9 bases at J, with 18 bases between the two ends. The CDR3 spells CSARELGQGEGEQFF. In nucleotides, the CDR3 is TGCAGTGCTAGAGAGTTAGGGCAGGGGGAGGGTGAGCAGTTCTTC.

This clonotype was seen only a few times. This chain uses TRBV20-1 with TRBJ2-3; D remains unclear. V gave up 4 bases and J gave up 6 bases, with 8 bases separating them. The germline CDR1 and CDR2 sequences are DFQATT and SNEGSKA (reference sequence). This CDR3 has 11 residues. CDR3 residues: CSAIKFDTQYF. CDR3 nucleotide sequence: TGCAGTGCTATAAAGTTTGATACGCAGTATTTT.

This clonotype came up many times. The V and J genes are TRBV7-2 and TRBJ2-2, with a possible D match to TRBD2 (6 bases). The CDR3 loop spans 16 amino acids. Germline V gene data show CDR1 as SGHTA and CDR2 as FQGNSA. Between the trimmed V and J ends, which lost 0 bases and 3 bases, there was a span of 11 bases. The chain's CDR3 is CASSLASSGHTGELFF. The CDR3 DNA follows: TGTGCCAGCAGCTTAGCTTCCAGCGGGCACACCGGGGAGCTGTTTTTT.

To note about this clonotype: A read error may explain this, as a much larger clone is one base away. DNA of the CDR3: TGTGCCACGGGACAGGGGGCTGTAGAGACCCAGTACTTC. It specifies CATGQGAVETQYF. The chain joins TRBV19 to TRBJ2-5, with 12 bases identical to TRBD1. There are 13 residues in the CDR3. V gave up 10 bases and J gave up 4 bases; unmatched junction bases: 4. Germline CDR1 is LNHDA and CDR2 is SQIVND (reference sequence).

This clonotype has a count of ten or more. The chain couples TRBV12-3 or TRBV12-4 to TRBJ2-7, with D tentatively TRBD2 (6 bases). The CDR3 has 14 amino acids. The V gene lost 6 bases and the J gene lost 2 bases, with 14 bases spanning the gap. This chain's CDR3 is CASRRASGPYEQYF. The DNA of the CDR3 is TGTGCCAGCAGACGCGCGAGCGGGCCCTACGAGCAGTACTTC.

Concerning this clonotype: This likely comes from a read error, as the CDR3 has no conserved phenylalanine or tryptophan at its end. The chain has TRBV5-5 and TRBJ1-1; D call uncertain. Looked up from germline, CDR1 is SGHKS and CDR2 is YYEKEE (reference sequence). The germline V and J ends were trimmed by 2 bases and 1 base, with 6 bases remaining between them. This CDR3 is built from 13 residues. CDR3 nucleotides: TGTGCCAGCAGCTTTATCAAGAACACTGAAGCTTTCCTT. Protein: CASSFIKNTEAFL.

This clonotype appeared a few times. The V gene is TRBV24-1, the J gene TRBJ2-3; TRBD2 aligns across 12 bases. V was clipped by 7 bases and J by 4 bases; unmatched bases: 11. The CDR3 extends over 17 amino acids. Germline assignment: CDR1 KGHDR and CDR2 SFDVKD. CDR3 bases: TGTGCCACCAGGCCGCGGATCGGACTAGCGGGATCAGATACGCAGTATTTT. This gives the protein CATRPRIGLAGSDTQYF.

J is TRBJ1-5 and V is TRBV12-3 or TRBV12-4; D gene uncertain. The ends were cut back, 4 bases at V and 0 bases at J, with 25 bases in the middle. The CDR3 runs to 20 residues. Here the CDR3 DNA reads TGTGCCAGCAGTTGGGTGGGCGAGTCGGCCACAGACTATAGCAATCAGCCCCAGCATTTT. This translates into CASSWVGESATDYSNQPQHF.

This clonotype was counted many times. This chain uses TRBV7-2 with TRBJ2-7; 7 nucleotides align to TRBD1. Germline-derived CDR1 and CDR2 are SGHTA and FQGNSA. This CDR3 is built from 16 residues. The junction had 12 bases not matched to a gene; V was cut back by 5 bases and J by 2 bases. As DNA, the CDR3 is TGTGCCAGCAGCCCGACTACTAGGGACAGTCCCTACGAGCAGTACTTC. Its protein product is CASSPTTRDSPYEQYF.

This clonotype was recorded at least ten times. The chain combines TRBV2 with TRBJ2-1; D tentatively fits TRBD1 or TRBD2 (5 bases each). V lost 8 bases to trimming and J lost 11 bases, with 13 bases between them. The CDR3 extends over 11 amino acids. CDR1 is SNHLY, CDR2 FYNNEI, per germline. The CDR3 sequence is CASPRDGQQFF. DNA for the CDR3: TGTGCCAGCCCCCGGGACGGTCAGCAGTTCTTC.

The V call is TRBV29-1, the J call TRBJ2-1, with 9 bases that match TRBD2. Trimming removed 6 bases from V and 0 bases from J; junction bases left unmatched: 9. The CDR3 spans 16 residues. The V gene's germline CDR1 is SQVTM and CDR2 ANQGSEA. CDR3 sequence: CSVKGLAGNSYNEQFF. The CDR3 nucleotides are TGCAGCGTGAAGGGGCTAGCGGGAAACTCCTACAATGAGCAGTTCTTC.

Regarding this clonotype: Relative to the germline gene, one junction end is altered; a read error may explain this. The chain employs TRBV12-3 or TRBV12-4 and TRBJ1-6, with 7 nucleotides matching TRBD1. The CDR3 spans 13 residues. The CDR3 is CAGSAGGNSPLHF. For the CDR3, the DNA is TGTGCCGGCAGTGCAGGGGGGAATTCACCCCTCCACTTT.

On this clonotype: This may arise from a read error, as a much more abundant clone is one base away. V usage is TRBV21-1 and J usage is TRBJ2-1; TRBD1, the table's D call, lacks a check against the DNA. TRBV21-1 is given as a pseudogene. The CDR3 covers 15 residues. CDR3 sequence: CASSAPGTEGLERFF. The CDR3 coding sequence is TGTGCCAGCAGCGCACCCGGGACGGAGGGATTGGAGCGGTTCTTC.

The chain uses TRBV6-1 and TRBJ2-7; 7 nucleotides align to TRBD2. Germline trimming cut 8 bases from V and 3 bases from J; bases unmatched to any gene: 7. CDR3 size: 13 residues. Germline V gene data show CDR1 as MNHNS and CDR2 as SASEGT. CDR3 protein: CASGEAGLYEQYF. CDR3 DNA: TGTGCCAGCGGGGAAGCGGGGCTCTACGAGCAGTACTTC.

This clonotype was recorded a few times. V and J are TRBV18 and TRBJ2-7; D call uncertain. The CDR3 is made up of 15 amino acids. From germline, CDR1 is KGHSH and CDR2 LQKENI. Trimming took off 2 bases at V and 2 bases at J, with 13 bases between the two ends. The CDR3 DNA sequence: TGTGCCAGCTCACCAACAAGCGAATCGACCTACGAGCAGTACTTC. As protein: CASSPTSESTYEQYF.

This clonotype was counted only a few times. The chain is built from TRBV20-1 and TRBJ1-6, with 10 bases fitting TRBD1. Per germline, CDR1 DFQATT and CDR2 SNEGSKA (reference sequence). The J segment lost 7 bases and the V segment lost 5 bases, leaving 8 bases of the junction unmatched. This CDR3 region has 15 residues. For the CDR3, the DNA is TGCAGTGCTCATGACGTGGGACAGGGGAATTCACCCCTCCACTTT. Translation gives CSAHDVGQGNSPLHF.

This clonotype has at least ten counts. The gene calls are TRBV7-9 and TRBJ1-5; D may be TRBD1 (5 bases). Germline lookup yields CDR1 SEHNR and CDR2 FQNEAQ (reference sequence). Trimming removed 2 bases at V and 7 bases at J, with 9 bases between. The CDR3 is 13 residues long. The CDR3 sequence is CASSLMGDQPQHF. The CDR3 DNA follows: TGTGCCAGCAGCTTAATGGGGGACCAGCCCCAGCATTTT.

The V and J genes are TRBV10-3 and TRBJ2-1, with 14 bases matching TRBD2. The CDR3 totals 17 residues. Trimming at V came to 6 bases and at J to 5 bases, leaving 9 bases not matched to a gene. CDR1 is ENHRY and CDR2 is SYGVKD in the germline V gene. CDR3 residues: CAISPLPGLAGDNEQFF. Written as DNA, the CDR3 is TGTGCCATCAGCCCTCTACCGGGACTAGCGGGAGACAATGAGCAGTTCTTC.

This clonotype was detected only a few times. This chain links TRBV6-5 with TRBJ2-1, with D perhaps being TRBD1 or TRBD2 (5 bases each). The CDR3 has 15 residues. V was clipped by 3 bases and J by 5 bases, with 14 bases between them. Germline V lookup: CDR1 MNHEY, CDR2 SVGAGI. The CDR3 here is CASSYWGSGDNEQFF. The CDR3 nucleotides are TGTGCCAGCAGTTATTGGGGGAGTGGGGACAATGAGCAGTTCTTC.

V usage is TRBV5-1 and J usage is TRBJ2-7; no clear D. The CDR3 is 12 residues long. Deletions cut 6 bases from V and 7 bases from J, with 14 bases between. Germline V gene sequence: CDR1 SGHRS, CDR2 YFSETQ. The CDR3 bases are TGCGCCAGCAAATCTGGGTTGGGAGAGCAGTACTTC. Translation: CASKSGLGEQYF.

This clonotype has ten or more counts. The gene calls are TRBV5-1 and TRBJ2-7; no clear D gene. CDR3 size: 16 residues. In germline, CDR1 is SGHRS, CDR2 YFSETQ. Trimming pared 0 bases from V and 6 bases from J, leaving 19 bases between. CDR3 DNA sequence: TGCGCCAGCAGCTTGGATGGCCGGCTAGTTAAGAGCGAGCAGTACTTC. Translated, it gives CASSLDGRLVKSEQYF.